Listed below are T cell receptor beta chains from one sample, sequenced in a study of vaccination effects on CD4 cells after COVID-19. Libraries were prepared by immunoSEQ multiplex PCR; TCRdb keeps only in-frame clonotypes and omits some of them. The sample records around 53,000 clones, more than 65% being singletons. Their antigens remain unidentified. Sequencing was performed on CD4+ T cells from PBMCs cultured with HIV peptides, taken before COVID-19 vaccination. These receptors were taken from a human donor who had a prior SARS-CoV-2 infection. CDR3s leave out the opening cysteine and the closing phenylalanine or tryptophan.

TRBJ2-1 | TRBV6-5 | ASRRWENNEQF
TRBJ1-2 | TRBV30 | AWTVGADYGYT
TRBJ2-3 | TRBV11-2 | ASSLGAPDTQY
TRBJ2-7 | TRBV4-2 | ASSQRGTSTPYEQY
TRBJ2-5 | TRBV7-2 | ASSLGDIETQY
TRBJ1-6 | TRBV5-6 | ASSPMDQYNSPLH
TRBJ2-1 | TRBV5-1 | ASRYLAGGPNEQF
TRBJ2-2 | TRBV11-3 | ASSPPYAGGGVGELF
TRBJ1-1 | TRBV15 | ATSRAESEAF
TRBJ1-1 | TRBV19 | ASSTARTMNTEAF